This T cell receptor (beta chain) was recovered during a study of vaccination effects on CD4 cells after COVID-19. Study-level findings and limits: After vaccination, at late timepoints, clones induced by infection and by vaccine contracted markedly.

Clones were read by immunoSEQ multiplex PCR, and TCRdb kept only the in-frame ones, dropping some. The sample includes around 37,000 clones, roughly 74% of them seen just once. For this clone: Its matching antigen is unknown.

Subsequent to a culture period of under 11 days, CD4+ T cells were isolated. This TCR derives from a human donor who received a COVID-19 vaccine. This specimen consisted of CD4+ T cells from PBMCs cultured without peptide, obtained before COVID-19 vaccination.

The CDR3 sequence is CASTILRERPNGYTF. The CDR3 nucleotides are TGTGCCAGCACAATCCTGAGGGAAAGGCCGAATGGCTACACCTTC. V and J are TRBV2 and TRBJ1-2; D is ambiguous. CDR1 is SNHLY, CDR2 FYNNEI, per germline. The CDR3 is 15 residues long. With 7 bases removed from V and 6 bases from J, the gap between germline ends came to 21 bases.